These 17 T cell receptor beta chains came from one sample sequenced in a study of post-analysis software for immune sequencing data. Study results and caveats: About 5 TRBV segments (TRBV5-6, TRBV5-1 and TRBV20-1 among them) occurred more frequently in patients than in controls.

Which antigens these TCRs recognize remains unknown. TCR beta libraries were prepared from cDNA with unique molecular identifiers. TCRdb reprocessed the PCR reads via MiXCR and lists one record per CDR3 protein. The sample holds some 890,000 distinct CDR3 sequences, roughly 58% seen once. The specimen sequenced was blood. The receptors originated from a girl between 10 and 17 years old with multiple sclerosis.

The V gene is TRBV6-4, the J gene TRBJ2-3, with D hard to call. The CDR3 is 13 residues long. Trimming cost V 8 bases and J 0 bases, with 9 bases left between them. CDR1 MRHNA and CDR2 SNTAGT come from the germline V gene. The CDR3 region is CASQVGSTDTQYF. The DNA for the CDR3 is TGTGCCAGCCAGGTCGGGAGCACAGATACGCAGTATTTT.

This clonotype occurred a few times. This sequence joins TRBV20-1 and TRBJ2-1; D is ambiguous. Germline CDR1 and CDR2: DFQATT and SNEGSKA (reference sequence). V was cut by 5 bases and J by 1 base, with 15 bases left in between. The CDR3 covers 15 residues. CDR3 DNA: TGCAGTGCTTATGACACTCTCCTATCCTACAATGAGCAGTTCTTC. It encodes CSAYDTLLSYNEQFF.

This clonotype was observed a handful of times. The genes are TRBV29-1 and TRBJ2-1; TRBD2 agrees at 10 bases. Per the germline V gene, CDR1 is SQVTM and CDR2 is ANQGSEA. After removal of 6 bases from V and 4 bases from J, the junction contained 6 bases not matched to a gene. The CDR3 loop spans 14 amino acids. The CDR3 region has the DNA TGCAGCGTCGTTGGGACTAGCGAGTACAATGAGCAGTTCTTC. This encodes CSVVGTSEYNEQFF.

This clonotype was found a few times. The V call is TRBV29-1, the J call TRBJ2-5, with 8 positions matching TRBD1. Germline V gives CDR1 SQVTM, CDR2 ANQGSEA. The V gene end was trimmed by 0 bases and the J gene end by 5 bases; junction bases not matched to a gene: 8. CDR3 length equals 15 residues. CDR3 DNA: TGCAGCGTTGAAGATCTGGCAGGGGGCGGTGAGACCCAGTACTTC. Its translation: CSVEDLAGGGETQYF.

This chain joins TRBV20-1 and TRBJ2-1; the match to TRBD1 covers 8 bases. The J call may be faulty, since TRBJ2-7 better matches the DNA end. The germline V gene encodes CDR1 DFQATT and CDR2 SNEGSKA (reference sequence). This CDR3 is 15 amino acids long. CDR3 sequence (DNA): TGCAGTGCTAGAGGCCCCAGGGGGCGCCCCGACGAGCAGTACTTC. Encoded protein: CSARGPRGRPDEQYF.

For the CDR3, the DNA is TGCGCCAGCAGCCAAGATAGTAGGATTAGAGAGCAGTTCTTC. Protein product: CASSQDSRIREQFF. The rearrangement joins TRBV4-3 to TRBJ2-1; D not certain. The CDR3 sequence is 14 residues long. Germline assignment: CDR1 LGHNA and CDR2 YSLEER. The V end was cut by 0 bases, the J end by 10 bases, with 13 bases between.

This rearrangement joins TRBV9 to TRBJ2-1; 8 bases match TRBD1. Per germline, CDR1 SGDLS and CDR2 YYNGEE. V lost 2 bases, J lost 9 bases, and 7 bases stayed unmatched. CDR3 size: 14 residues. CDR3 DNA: TGTGCCAGCAGCGTTTCCGGGACAGGTTTTGAGCAGTTCTTC. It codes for CASSVSGTGFEQFF.

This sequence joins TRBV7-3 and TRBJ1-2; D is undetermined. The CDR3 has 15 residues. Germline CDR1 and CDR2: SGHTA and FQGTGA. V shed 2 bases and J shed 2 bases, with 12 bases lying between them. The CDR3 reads CASSLSAGKNYGYTF. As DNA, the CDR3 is TGTGCCAGCAGCTTATCGGCCGGGAAAAACTATGGCTACACCTTC.

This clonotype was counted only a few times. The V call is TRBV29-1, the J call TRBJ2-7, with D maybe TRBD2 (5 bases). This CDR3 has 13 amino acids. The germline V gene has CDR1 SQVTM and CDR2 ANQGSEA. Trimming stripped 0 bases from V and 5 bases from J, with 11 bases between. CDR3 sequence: CSVEDGSGHEQYF. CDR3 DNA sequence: TGCAGCGTTGAAGATGGGAGCGGCCACGAGCAGTACTTC.

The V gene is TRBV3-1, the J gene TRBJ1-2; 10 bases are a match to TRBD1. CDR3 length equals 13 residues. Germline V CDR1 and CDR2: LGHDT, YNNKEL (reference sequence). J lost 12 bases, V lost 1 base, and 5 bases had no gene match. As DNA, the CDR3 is TGTGCCAGCAGCCAAGGGGACAGGGGAGAGGACACCTTC. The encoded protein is CASSQGDRGEDTF.

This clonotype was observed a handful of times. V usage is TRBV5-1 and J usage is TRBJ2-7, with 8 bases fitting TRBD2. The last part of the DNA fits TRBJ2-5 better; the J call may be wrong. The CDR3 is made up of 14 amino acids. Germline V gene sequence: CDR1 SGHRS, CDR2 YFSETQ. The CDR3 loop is CASSPGREGETQYF. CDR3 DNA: TGCGCCAGCAGCCCCGGACGGGAGGGAGAGACCCAGTACTTC.

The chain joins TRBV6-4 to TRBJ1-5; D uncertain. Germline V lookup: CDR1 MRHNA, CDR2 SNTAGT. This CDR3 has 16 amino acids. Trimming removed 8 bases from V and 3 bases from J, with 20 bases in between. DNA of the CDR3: TGTGCCAGCCCGGAAGGCCTCCTGGATATCAATCAGCCCCAGCATTTT. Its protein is CASPEGLLDINQPQHF.

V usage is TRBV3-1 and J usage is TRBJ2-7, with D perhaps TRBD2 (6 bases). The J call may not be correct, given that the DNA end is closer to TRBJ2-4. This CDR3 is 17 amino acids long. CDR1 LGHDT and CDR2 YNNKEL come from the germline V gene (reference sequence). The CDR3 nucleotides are TGTGCCAGCAGCCAAGATGGACTATCCCGAGCCAAAAACATTCAGTACTTC. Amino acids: CASSQDGLSRAKNIQYF.

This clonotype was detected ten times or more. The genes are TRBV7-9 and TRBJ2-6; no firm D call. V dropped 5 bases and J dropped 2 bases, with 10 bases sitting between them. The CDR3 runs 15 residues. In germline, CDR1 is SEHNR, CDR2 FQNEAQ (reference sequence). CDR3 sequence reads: CASSPLGAGANVLTF. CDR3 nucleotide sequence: TGTGCCAGCAGCCCCCTAGGAGCTGGGGCCAACGTCCTGACTTTC.

The CDR3, as DNA: TGCAGTGCTAGAGATGTCGGGCTAGAGCAGTACTTC. It encodes CSARDVGLEQYF. The chain has TRBV20-1 and TRBJ2-5; D is ambiguous. The CDR3 has 12 residues. V lost 0 bases and J lost 11, with 13 bases in between. Germline CDR1 is DFQATT and CDR2 is SNEGSKA (reference sequence).

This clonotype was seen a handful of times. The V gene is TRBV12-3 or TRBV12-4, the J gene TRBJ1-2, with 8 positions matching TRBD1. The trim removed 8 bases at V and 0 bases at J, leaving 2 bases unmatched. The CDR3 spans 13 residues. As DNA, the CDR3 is TGTGCCAGCCGGGACAGGACTAACTATGGCTACACCTTC. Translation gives CASRDRTNYGYTF.

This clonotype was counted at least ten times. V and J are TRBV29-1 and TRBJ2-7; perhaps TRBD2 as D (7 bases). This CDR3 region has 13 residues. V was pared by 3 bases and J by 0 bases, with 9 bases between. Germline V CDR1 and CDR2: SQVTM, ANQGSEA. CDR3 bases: TGCAGCGTTGAGGGAGGGGGCTCCTACGAGCAGTACTTC. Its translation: CSVEGGGSYEQYF.